The T cell receptor (beta chain) under discussion was sequenced for a study of T cell responses to AZD1222 COVID-19 vaccine. Study findings and constraints: The donors showed a predominance of white British ancestry and of females, with possible underestimation of clonal diversity. CD4 TCRs linked to vaccination spanned spike, dominating at 160-218 and 743-854.

Regarding this clone: Its cognate antigen is unknown.

Clones were read by immunoSEQ multiplex PCR, and TCRdb kept only the in-frame ones, dropping some. The sample has about 120,000 clones, 85% to 95% seen once. The starting material was peripheral blood, obtained 28 days after the second AZD1222 dose. The sequence was collected from an adult who received the AZD1222 COVID-19 vaccine.

CDR3 DNA: TGCGCCAGCAGCTTGGATTACGGAAATTCACCCCTCCACTTT. Translating gives CASSLDYGNSPLHF. The chain links TRBV5-1 to TRBJ1-6; D is unresolved. Germline CDR1 SGHRS, CDR2 YFSETQ. The CDR3 runs 14 residues. The V end lost 0 bases, the J end lost 7 bases, and 8 bases lay between the germline ends.